The rows below give T cell receptor beta chains drawn from one sample of a study of cytomegalovirus exposure and HLA in healthy donors. Profiling relied on immunoSEQ multiplex PCR, and the TCRdb table lists in-frame clones only, not all of them. Here the sample spans about 80,000 clones, nearly 80% being singletons. Sequencing was carried out using PBMCs. These receptors were collected from a woman aged 45 to 65 in good health and CMV-seropositive. The CDR3 runs from the conserved cysteine through the conserved F or W.

V gene: TRBV6-1; J gene: TRBJ1-1; CDR3 length: 13; CDR3 protein: CASTAGENTEAFF
V gene: TRBV19; J gene: TRBJ1-5; CDR3 length: 18; CDR3 protein: CASSPARAGNVNDQPQHF
V gene: TRBV4-1; J gene: TRBJ2-1; CDR3 length: 15; CDR3 protein: CASGQKGGDYNEQFF
V gene: TRBV13; J gene: TRBJ1-2; CDR3 length: 13; CDR3 protein: CASRKGGVYGYTF
V gene: TRBV6-1; J gene: TRBJ2-1; CDR3 length: 15; CDR3 protein: CASSEGTAHVDEQFF
V gene: TRBV5-1; J gene: TRBJ2-4; CDR3 length: 16; CDR3 protein: CASSLGEGRKRGIQYF
V gene: TRBV11-3; J gene: TRBJ2-1; CDR3 length: 17; CDR3 protein: CASSLETQGSSYNEQFF
V gene: TRBV7-9; J gene: TRBJ2-3; CDR3 length: 18; CDR3 protein: CASSFWRLAGAGTDTQYF
V gene: TRBV6-1; J gene: TRBJ1-1; CDR3 length: 15; CDR3 protein: CASSFETGRNTEAFF
V gene: TRBV7-9; J gene: TRBJ1-1; CDR3 length: 14; CDR3 protein: CASSLGTSNTEAFF
V gene: TRBV19; J gene: TRBJ1-3; CDR3 length: 15; CDR3 protein: CASSIARVPGNTIYF
V gene: TRBV5-1; J gene: TRBJ2-1; CDR3 length: 12; CDR3 protein: CASSLVSSEQFF
V gene: TRBV4-1; J gene: TRBJ1-6; CDR3 length: 17; CDR3 protein: CASSQTTGKQPGSPLHF
V gene: TRBV5-1; J gene: TRBJ1-1; CDR3 length: 14; CDR3 protein: CASSLPETGSEAFF
V gene: TRBV11-2; J gene: TRBJ1-1; CDR3 length: 14; CDR3 protein: CASSLTGADTEAFF
V gene: TRBV6-5; J gene: TRBJ1-2; CDR3 length: 13; CDR3 protein: CASSYERGYGYTF
V gene: TRBV5-6; J gene: TRBJ2-4; CDR3 length: 17; CDR3 protein: CASSWRAGGLAKNIQYF
V gene: TRBV11-2; J gene: TRBJ1-2; CDR3 length: 16; CDR3 protein: CASSSFRRGGPYGYTF